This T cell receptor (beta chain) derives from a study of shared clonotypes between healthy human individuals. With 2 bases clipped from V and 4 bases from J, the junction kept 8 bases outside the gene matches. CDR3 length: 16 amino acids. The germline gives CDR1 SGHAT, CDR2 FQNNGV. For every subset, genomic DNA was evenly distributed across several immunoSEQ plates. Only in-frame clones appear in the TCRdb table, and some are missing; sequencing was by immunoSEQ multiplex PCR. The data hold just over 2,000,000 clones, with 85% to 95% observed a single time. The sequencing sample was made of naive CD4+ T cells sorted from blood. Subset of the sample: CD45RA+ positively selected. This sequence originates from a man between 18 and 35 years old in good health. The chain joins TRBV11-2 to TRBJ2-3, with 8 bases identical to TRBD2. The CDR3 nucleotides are TGTGCCAGCAGCTTATCCGGGCGGGGGGCGGCAGATACGCAGTATTTT. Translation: CASSLSGRGAADTQYF.